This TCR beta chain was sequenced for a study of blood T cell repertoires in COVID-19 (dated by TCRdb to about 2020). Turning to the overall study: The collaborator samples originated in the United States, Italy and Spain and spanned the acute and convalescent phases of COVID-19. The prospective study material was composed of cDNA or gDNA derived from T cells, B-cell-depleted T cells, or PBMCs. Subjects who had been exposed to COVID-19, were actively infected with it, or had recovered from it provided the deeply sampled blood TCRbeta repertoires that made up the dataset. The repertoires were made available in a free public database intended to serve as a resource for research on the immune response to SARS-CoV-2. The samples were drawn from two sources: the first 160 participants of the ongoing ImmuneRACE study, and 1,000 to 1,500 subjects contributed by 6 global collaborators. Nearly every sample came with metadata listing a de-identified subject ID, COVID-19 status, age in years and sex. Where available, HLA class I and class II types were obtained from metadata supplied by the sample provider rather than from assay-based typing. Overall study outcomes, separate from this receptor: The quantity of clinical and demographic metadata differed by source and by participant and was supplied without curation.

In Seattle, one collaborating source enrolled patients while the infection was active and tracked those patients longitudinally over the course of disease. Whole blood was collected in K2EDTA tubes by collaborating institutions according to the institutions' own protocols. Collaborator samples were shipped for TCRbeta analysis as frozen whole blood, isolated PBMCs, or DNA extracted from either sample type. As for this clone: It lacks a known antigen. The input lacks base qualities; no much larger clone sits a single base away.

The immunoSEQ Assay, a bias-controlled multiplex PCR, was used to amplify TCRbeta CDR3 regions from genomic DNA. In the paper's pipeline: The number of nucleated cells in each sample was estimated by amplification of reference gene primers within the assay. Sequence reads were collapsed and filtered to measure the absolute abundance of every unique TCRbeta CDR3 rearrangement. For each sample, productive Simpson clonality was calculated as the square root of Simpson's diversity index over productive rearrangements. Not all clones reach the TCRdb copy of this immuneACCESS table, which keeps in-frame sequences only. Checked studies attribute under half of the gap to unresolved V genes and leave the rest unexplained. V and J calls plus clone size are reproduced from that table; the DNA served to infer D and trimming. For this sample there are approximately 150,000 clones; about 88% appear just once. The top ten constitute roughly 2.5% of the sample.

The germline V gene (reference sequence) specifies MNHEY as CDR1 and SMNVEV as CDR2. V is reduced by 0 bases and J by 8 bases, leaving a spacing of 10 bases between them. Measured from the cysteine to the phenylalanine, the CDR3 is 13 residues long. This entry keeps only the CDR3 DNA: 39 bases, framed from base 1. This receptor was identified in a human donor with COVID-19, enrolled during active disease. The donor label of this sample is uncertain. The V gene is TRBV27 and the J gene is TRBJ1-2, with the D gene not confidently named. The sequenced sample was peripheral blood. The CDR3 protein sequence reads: CASSLSYRQGYTF. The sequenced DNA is TGTGCCAGCAGTTTATCCTACCGACAAGGCTACACCTTC.